This T cell receptor beta chain was captured in a study of blood T cell repertoires in COVID-19. Study details: Sites across the United States, Italy and Spain contributed samples from acute and convalescent COVID-19. Sources were T cells, B-cell-depleted T cells, or PBMCs; the material itself was cDNA or gDNA.

Original methodology: The authors estimated nucleated cell counts from reference gene primer amplification. Repertoires were generated with immunoSEQ multiplex PCR, while TCRdb's copy carries only in-frame clones and drops some. D and trimming come from the DNA, and the V and J calls and clone size come from that table. The sample lists more than 150,000 clones, 85% to 95% occurring once. From germline, CDR1 is SGHTA and CDR2 FQGNSA. V lost 4 bases and J lost 7, with 16 bases in between. This CDR3 is built from 14 residues. This TCR was recovered from a man between 45 and 60 years old with acute or convalescent COVID-19. Sequencing was carried out using peripheral blood. The J gene is TRBJ2-5, the V gene TRBV7-2, with a weak D call TRBD2 (5 bases). CDR3 DNA sequence: TGTGCCAGCAGCTCAACGACCAGAGGAGGGACCCAGTACTTC. Amino acid sequence: CASSSTTRGGTQYF.